These 28 T cell receptor beta chains share one sample of origin, sequenced in a study of shared clonotypes between healthy human individuals. Sequenced by immunoSEQ multiplex PCR; TCRdb stores in-frame clones only, minus some. The sample holds 2 million to 2.5 million clones, 85% to 95% seen once. Sequenced input: naive CD4+ T cells from PBMCs. The subset was: CD45RA+ positively selected. The receptors derive from a man younger than 35 in good health. Some clones in this sample may be carry-over from other donors' samples.

V and J are TRBV29-1 and TRBJ1-1; TRBD1 matches at 8 bases. Trimming took 6 bases from V and 6 from J; bases not matched to a gene: 9. Germline V gives CDR1 SQVTM, CDR2 ANQGSEA. The CDR3 has 13 amino acids. CDR3 amino acids: CSVVGQALAEAFF. The CDR3 bases are TGCAGCGTGGTGGGACAGGCGTTGGCTGAAGCTTTCTTT.

This chain links TRBV19 with TRBJ2-3; D is possibly TRBD1 (5 bases). V lost 7 bases and J 12 bases, leaving 23 bases between the germline ends. Per germline, CDR1 LNHDA and CDR2 SQIVND (reference sequence). This CDR3 comprises 14 residues. The CDR3 here is CASTDTSGRANQYF. The CDR3 nucleotides are TGTGCCAGTACAGATACTTCGGGCAGGGCGAACCAGTATTTT.

Note on this clone: Within the sample, other DNA sequences also encode this same CDR3. This chain uses TRBV18 with TRBJ2-7; unclear D gene. CDR1 KGHSH and CDR2 LQKENI come from the germline V gene. There are 13 residues in the CDR3. The ends were cut back, 0 bases at V and 3 bases at J, with 6 bases in the middle. Here the CDR3 reads CASSPPSVYEQYF. The CDR3 coding sequence is TGTGCCAGCTCACCACCGTCGGTCTACGAGCAGTACTTC.

The chain links TRBV5-1 to TRBJ1-2; 10 bases are a match to TRBD1. The trim removed 8 bases at V and 6 bases at J, leaving 10 bases unmatched. Germline lookup yields CDR1 SGHRS and CDR2 YFSETQ. This CDR3 contains 14 residues. CDR3 bases: TGCGCCAGTAGTATATACGGGACAGGGGATGGCTACACCTTC. Protein: CASSIYGTGDGYTF.

The chain carries TRBV28 and TRBJ2-5, with TRBD1 identical over 8 bases. The V gene end was trimmed by 6 bases and the J gene end by 3 bases; junction bases not matched to a gene: 9. Germline values: CDR1 MDHEN, CDR2 SYDVKM. CDR3 length: 15 amino acids. DNA of the CDR3: TGTGCCAGCAGCGCGCCCGGGACAGGTAAAGAGACCCAGTACTTC. As protein: CASSAPGTGKETQYF.

The chain recombines TRBV6-5 with TRBJ2-3; D unresolved. This CDR3 comprises 14 residues. V was trimmed by 0 bases and J by 8 bases, leaving 12 bases between them. Germline V gene data show CDR1 as MNHEY and CDR2 as SVGAGI. CDR3 in DNA: TGTGCCAGCAGTTACTCCCCCTCGGCCCCTACGCAGTATTTT. It translates to CASSYSPSAPTQYF.

The chain employs TRBV7-2 and TRBJ2-7; 9 nucleotides align to TRBD1. The junction had 11 bases not matched to a gene; V was cut back by 5 bases and J by 6 bases. Germline V CDR1 and CDR2: SGHTA, FQGNSA. The CDR3 contains 15 residues. This CDR3 is CASSTTPGQGTEQYF. For the CDR3, the DNA is TGTGCCAGCAGCACCACACCGGGACAGGGTACCGAGCAGTACTTC.

This clone was picked up a small number of times. The chain recombines TRBV5-8 with TRBJ1-1; a possible D gene is TRBD1 (5 bases). The germline V gene has CDR1 SGHTS and CDR2 YDEGEE. The CDR3 has 15 amino acids. V lost 0 bases to trimming and J lost 2 bases, with 11 bases between them. The CDR3 coding sequence is TGTGCCAGCAGCTTGGATCAGGGTCCAAACACTGAAGCTTTCTTT. Protein: CASSLDQGPNTEAFF.

The chain recombines TRBV10-3 with TRBJ2-1; D not resolved. The germline gives CDR1 ENHRY, CDR2 SYGVKD. This CDR3 has 14 amino acids. Trimming took 8 bases from V and 0 from J, leaving 11 bases between them. Here the CDR3 reads CAIYNTGSYNEQFF. The CDR3 DNA follows: TGTGCCATCTATAACACGGGCTCCTACAATGAGCAGTTCTTC.

The chain joins TRBV7-9 to TRBJ2-6; D unresolved. There are 16 residues in the CDR3. Germline CDR1 reads SEHNR; CDR2 reads FQNEAQ (reference sequence). Trimming removed 1 base at V and 6 bases at J, with 13 bases between. The DNA for the CDR3 is TGTGCCAGCAGCTTAGAACTTCGTTCGAAGGCCAACGTCCTGACTTTC. It translates to CASSLELRSKANVLTF. The whole variable domain, filled in from reference TRBV7-9 and TRBJ2-6, reads DTGVSQNPRHKITKRGQNVTFRCDPISEHNRLYWYRQTLGQGPEFLTYFQNEAQLEKSRLLSDRFSAERPKGSFSTLEIQRTEQGDSAMYLCASSLELRSKANVLTFGAGSRLTVL.

This chain joins TRBV7-6 and TRBJ2-2; 9 nucleotides line up with TRBD2. The CDR3 length is 15 residues. In germline, CDR1 is SGHVS, CDR2 FNYEAQ. Losses at the gene ends were 4 bases for V and 3 bases for J; bases not matched to a gene: 3. CDR3 in amino acids: CASSWLAGYTGELFF. The DNA of the CDR3 is TGTGCCAGCAGCTGGCTAGCGGGGTACACCGGGGAGCTGTTTTTT.

V usage is TRBV9 and J usage is TRBJ2-3; no reliable D call. The germline V gene has CDR1 SGDLS and CDR2 YYNGEE. The V end was cut by 0 bases, the J end by 1 base, with 9 bases between. The CDR3 covers 15 residues. The CDR3 here is CASSVERIRTDTQYF. In DNA, the CDR3 is TGTGCCAGCAGCGTAGAAAGGATTCGCACAGATACGCAGTATTTT.

V and J are TRBV29-1 and TRBJ2-6; D remains ambiguous. Germline assignment: CDR1 SQVTM and CDR2 ANQGSEA. This CDR3 has 16 residues. The V end lost 1 base, the J end lost 0 bases, and 10 bases lay between the germline ends. The CDR3 loop reads CSVEGGGLSGANVLTF. The CDR3, as DNA: TGCAGCGTTGAAGGGGGTGGCCTCTCTGGGGCCAACGTCCTGACTTTC.

This clone was seen once. This rearrangement joins TRBV10-2 to TRBJ2-5; the D gene is possibly TRBD2 (6 bases). Trimming shortened V by 6 bases and J by 0 bases, and 17 bases separated the two germline ends. This CDR3 has 16 residues. Per the germline V gene, CDR1 is WSHSY and CDR2 is SAAADI. In DNA form, the CDR3 reads TGCGCCAGCAGCCAGCGGTGGCTAGCGTACCAAGAGACCCAGTACTTC. It translates to CASSQRWLAYQETQYF.

Note on this clone: Other DNA sequences within the sample encode an identical CDR3. The V and J genes are TRBV18 and TRBJ2-5, with TRBD1 matching over 9 bases. Germline V gene data show CDR1 as KGHSH and CDR2 as LQKENI. The CDR3 sequence is 13 residues long. After removal of 2 bases from V and 5 bases from J, the junction contained 0 bases not matched to a gene. Written as DNA, the CDR3 is TGTGCCAGCTCACCAGGACAGGGGGAGACCCAGTACTTC. It translates to CASSPGQGETQYF.

In regard to this clone: One junction end disagrees with the germline gene, perhaps due to a read error. CDR3 region: CASQSGGSHEQYF. As DNA, the CDR3 is TGTGCCAGCCAGTCAGGGGGCTCCCACGAGCAGTACTTC. The rearrangement uses TRBV28 and TRBJ2-7; 8 bases match TRBD1. Per germline, CDR1 MDHEN and CDR2 SYDVKM. The CDR3 is 13 amino acids. Filled out from reference TRBV28 and TRBJ2-7, the complete variable domain reads DVKVTQSSRYLVKRTGEKVFLECVQDMDHENMFWYRQDPGLGLRLIYFSYDVKMKEKGDIPEGYSVSREKKERFSLILESASTNQTSMYLCASQSGGSHEQYFGPGTRLTVT.

V gene TRBV5-6 combines with J gene TRBJ1-2, with TRBD1 matching 7 bases. Per germline, CDR1 SGHDT and CDR2 YYEEEE. V lost 7 bases, J lost 6 bases, and 18 bases stayed unmatched. This CDR3 contains 16 residues. The CDR3 DNA is TGTGCCAGCGGATTGACCCTTCCACAGGGGCTTAATGGCTACACCTTC. Translating gives CASGLTLPQGLNGYTF.

This chain joins TRBV5-1 and TRBJ2-1; 10 nucleotides agree with TRBD2. V lost 2 bases to trimming and J lost 4 bases; unmatched junction nucleotides: 3. Germline loops: CDR1 SGHRS, CDR2 YFSETQ. There are 15 residues in the CDR3. The CDR3 coding sequence is TGCGCCAGCAGCTTTATAGCGGGAGGTTACAATGAGCAGTTCTTC. This sequence encodes CASSFIAGGYNEQFF.

As concerns this clone: The identical CDR3 is also encoded by other nucleotide sequences in the sample. V gene TRBV7-3 combines with J gene TRBJ2-1, with 7 bases lining up with TRBD2. Germline values: CDR1 SGHTA, CDR2 FQGTGA. The trim removed 2 bases at V and 6 bases at J, leaving 4 bases unmatched. The CDR3 totals 14 residues. DNA for the CDR3: TGTGCCAGCAGCTTAGCGGGAGTAGGCAATGAGCAGTTCTTC. Amino acid sequence: CASSLAGVGNEQFF.

The chain is built from TRBV30 and TRBJ1-5; D gene unclear. This CDR3 contains 15 residues. CDR1 and CDR2 (germline): GTSNPN, SVGIG (reference sequence). V lost 0 bases and J lost 0, with 9 bases in between. The CDR3 DNA follows: TGTGCCTGGAGTGTAGCTGGATTTAGCAATCAGCCCCAGCATTTT. Translation gives CAWSVAGFSNQPQHF.

The gene calls are TRBV18 and TRBJ1-5, with 7 bases aligning to TRBD1. Looked up from germline, CDR1 is KGHSH and CDR2 is LQKENI. The V gene end was trimmed by 3 bases and the J gene end by 6 bases; junction bases not matched to a gene: 5. This CDR3 contains 14 residues. The CDR3 reads CASSPETGSQPQHF. CDR3 sequence (DNA): TGTGCCAGCTCACCGGAGACAGGGTCTCAGCCCCAGCATTTT.

Comments on this clone: The identical CDR3 is also encoded by other nucleotide sequences in the sample. The chain employs TRBV15 and TRBJ2-6; no clear D. Trimming took off 1 base at V and 0 bases at J, with 1 base between the two ends. CDR3 length: 14 residues. Germline V CDR1 and CDR2: LNHNV, YYDKDF (reference sequence). CDR3 bases: TGTGCCACCAGCAGAGTCTCTGGGGCCAACGTCCTGACTTTC. Its protein product is CATSRVSGANVLTF.

The chain uses TRBV15 and TRBJ2-7; no definite D call. V dropped 10 bases and J dropped 5 bases, with 9 bases sitting between them. The CDR3 loop spans 10 amino acids. In germline, CDR1 is LNHNV, CDR2 YYDKDF (reference sequence). This CDR3 reads CAKPVNEQYF. CDR3 DNA: TGTGCCAAGCCGGTAAACGAGCAGTACTTC. The full variable domain, with the rest looked up from reference TRBV15 and TRBJ2-7, is DAMVIQNPRYQVTQFGKPVTLSCSQTLNHNVMYWYQQKSSQAPKLLFHYYDKDFNNEADTPDNFQSRRPNTSFCFLDIRSPGLGDTAMYLCAKPVNEQYFGPGTRLTVT.

CDR3 sequence reads: CASSLAGRGEDEQFF. The CDR3 nucleotides read TGCGCCAGCAGCTTGGCCGGGAGGGGAGAGGATGAGCAGTTCTTC. The chain employs TRBV5-1 and TRBJ2-1; 8 nucleotides agree with TRBD2. This CDR3 is built from 15 residues. Germline trimming cut 0 bases from V and 8 bases from J; bases unmatched to any gene: 7. Germline V CDR1 and CDR2: SGHRS, YFSETQ.

The chain joins TRBV5-1 to TRBJ2-7, with TRBD1 as a possible D gene (6 bases). The CDR3 loop spans 15 amino acids. The V end lost 4 bases, the J end lost 3 bases, and 17 bases lay between the germline ends. Germline CDR1 and CDR2: SGHRS and YFSETQ. CDR3 protein: CASSMGDTLFYEQYF. In DNA form, the CDR3 reads TGCGCCAGCAGCATGGGGGACACCCTATTCTACGAGCAGTACTTC.

The V and J genes are TRBV28 and TRBJ2-7; D is unclear. Trimming took 1 base from V and 2 from J, leaving 24 bases between them. The CDR3 consists of 19 residues. Germline CDR1 is MDHEN and CDR2 is SYDVKM. The CDR3 reads CASSLSTPAGRRRTYEQYF. Written as DNA, the CDR3 is TGTGCCAGCAGTTTATCTACCCCGGCTGGCCGACGGCGTACCTACGAGCAGTACTTC.

V and J are TRBV5-6 and TRBJ2-1, with 8 nucleotides matching TRBD1. Germline V gene sequence: CDR1 SGHDT, CDR2 YYEEEE. This CDR3 has 16 amino acids. J lost 8 bases, V lost 0 bases, and 10 bases had no gene match. In DNA form, the CDR3 reads TGTGCCAGCAGCTTGGGAGATTACAGGGGGTCGGATGAGCAGTTCTTC. Protein sequence: CASSLGDYRGSDEQFF.

The rearrangement joins TRBV5-1 to TRBJ2-5; possible D gene TRBD1, 7 bases. V shed 4 bases and J shed 4 bases, with 17 bases lying between them. This CDR3 is 15 amino acids long. CDR1 is SGHRS, CDR2 YFSETQ, per germline. CDR3 in DNA: TGCGCCAGCAGCCAGGGGGTGGGAGCGGGAGAGACCCAGTACTTC. As protein: CASSQGVGAGETQYF. Based on the CDR3 plus reference TRBV5-1 and TRBJ2-5, the full variable domain is KAGVTQTPRYLIKTRGQQVTLSCSPISGHRSVSWYQQTPGQGLQFLFEYFSETQRNKGNFPGRFSGRQFSNSRSEMNVSTLELGDSALYLCASSQGVGAGETQYFGPGTRLLVL.